Below, 15 T cell receptor beta chains from the same sample are listed, as sequenced in a study of cytomegalovirus exposure and HLA in healthy donors. 13 Jbeta primers and 60 Vbeta primers were used for the PCR. The data were produced by immunoSEQ multiplex PCR, yet TCRdb's version contains in-frame clones alone and is incomplete. Of around 120,000 clones listed, 55% to 75% are singletons. The sample consisted of PBMCs. The receptors here all came from a man aged 25 to 40 in good health and CMV-seropositive.

The chain uses TRBV2 and TRBJ2-5; tentative D call: TRBD1 (6 bases). Trimming left V 7 bases short and J 5 bases short, with 20 bases between. From germline, CDR1 is SNHLY and CDR2 FYNNEI. There are 15 residues in the CDR3. The CDR3 DNA sequence: TGTGCCAGCACAAAAGGGGGTGGGGCCTACGAGACCCAGTACTTC. As protein: CASTKGGGAYETQYF.

CDR3 DNA: TGCGCCAGCAGCTCCGGGACTAGATTCGCTGAGCAGTTCTTC. Translated, it gives CASSSGTRFAEQFF. This sequence joins TRBV5-1 and TRBJ2-1, with 8 bases fitting TRBD2. Germline CDR1 SGHRS, CDR2 YFSETQ. This CDR3 has 14 residues. J was trimmed by 9 bases and V by 3 bases; bases with no gene match: 8.

J is TRBJ2-3 and V is TRBV18; 7 bases are a match to TRBD2. CDR1 is KGHSH, CDR2 LQKENI, per germline. V was clipped by 0 bases and J by 5 bases; unmatched bases: 11. This CDR3 is 17 amino acids long. CDR3 amino acids: CASSPPRTSSMGDTQYF. The CDR3 DNA reads as TGTGCCAGCTCACCACCCCGGACTAGTTCCATGGGAGATACGCAGTATTTT.

The V call is TRBV7-3, the J call TRBJ2-5; maybe TRBD1 (6 bases). Per the germline V gene, CDR1 is SGHTA and CDR2 is FQGTGA. Trimming left V 2 bases short and J 1 base short, with 14 bases between. The CDR3 has 16 residues. This CDR3 reads CASSLGGGPGQETQYF. As DNA, the CDR3 is TGTGCCAGCAGCTTAGGTGGGGGCCCGGGCCAAGAGACCCAGTACTTC.

This clone has only a few counts. This chain uses TRBV7-9 with TRBJ2-2; D is unclear. The CDR3 covers 12 residues. CDR1 and CDR2 (germline): SEHNR, FQNEAQ (reference sequence). V was shortened by 1 base and J by 9 bases, with 6 bases between the two germline ends. In nucleotides, the CDR3 is TGTGCCAGCAGCTTAGGCGTTCGGGAGCTGTTTTTT. Translated, it gives CASSLGVRELFF.

Only one count was recorded for this clone. J is TRBJ2-3 and V is TRBV5-1; D not certain. Trimming cost V 2 bases and J 0 bases, with 10 bases left between them. The CDR3 totals 15 residues. From germline, CDR1 is SGHRS and CDR2 YFSETQ. CDR3 sequence (DNA): TGCGCCAGCAGCTTCGAGGAAACTAGCACAGATACGCAGTATTTT. Translation gives CASSFEETSTDTQYF.

The chain employs TRBV11-2 and TRBJ2-2; 7 bases are shared with TRBD2. The CDR3 runs 17 residues. Unmatched junction bases numbered 14, after V lost 6 bases and J lost 4 bases. Germline assignment: CDR1 SGHAT and CDR2 FQNNGV. For the CDR3, the DNA is TGTGCCAGCAGTCACCGAAGTTGGCGGGAGTCCACCGGGGAGCTGTTTTTT. Its translation is CASSHRSWRESTGELFF. The complete variable domain, with remaining parts taken from reference TRBV11-2 and TRBJ2-2, reads EAGVAQSPRYKIIEKRQSVAFWCNPISGHATLYWYQQILGQGPKLLIQFQNNGVVDDSQLPKDRFSAERLKGVDSTLKIQPAKLEDSAVYLCASSHRSWRESTGELFFGEGSRLTVL.

This clone was counted only a few times. The chain joins TRBV4-2 to TRBJ2-5; 13 bases line up with TRBD2. With the DNA end fitting TRBJ2-7 better, the J assignment may be wrong. This CDR3 spans 18 amino acids. Germline CDR1 is LGHNA and CDR2 is YNFKEQ. Here the CDR3 reads CASSQAGRTSGSQYEQYF. The CDR3 coding sequence is TGTGCCAGCAGCCAAGCCGGCAGGACTAGCGGGAGCCAGTACGAGCAGTACTTC.

The rearrangement uses TRBV2 and TRBJ1-5; 7 bases agree with TRBD1. The V gene's germline CDR1 is SNHLY and CDR2 FYNNEI. V dropped 4 bases and J dropped 3; count of bases not matched to a gene: 3. This CDR3 is 14 amino acids long. In DNA form, the CDR3 reads TGTGCCAGCAGTGTGACAGGGAACAATCAGCCCCAGCATTTT. It translates to CASSVTGNNQPQHF.

The rearrangement joins TRBV10-3 to TRBJ2-3, with 10 bases fitting TRBD2. Germline trimming cut 7 bases from V and 2 bases from J; bases unmatched to any gene: 6. Germline-derived CDR1 and CDR2 are ENHRY and SYGVKD. CDR3 size: 15 residues. This CDR3 is CAIKVLAGFTDTQYF. The CDR3 nucleotides read TGTGCCATCAAGGTACTAGCGGGGTTCACAGATACGCAGTATTTT.

The chain employs TRBV19 and TRBJ1-1; a possible D gene is TRBD1 (6 bases). Germline V CDR1 and CDR2: LNHDA, SQIVND (reference sequence). Deletions cut 6 bases from V and 5 bases from J, with 16 bases between. This CDR3 is built from 14 residues. CDR3 in amino acids: CASSRGAGWTEAFF. CDR3 nucleotide sequence: TGTGCCAGTAGCCGGGGGGCCGGGTGGACTGAAGCTTTCTTT.

The V call is TRBV5-1, the J call TRBJ2-3, with TRBD1 matching over 12 bases. CDR1 is SGHRS and CDR2 is YFSETQ in the germline V gene. V trimming: 7 bases; J trimming: 3 bases; junction bases outside the gene matches: 12. The CDR3 is 17 amino acids. The CDR3 reads CASHAPLGQGATDTQYF. In DNA, the CDR3 is TGCGCCAGCCACGCACCATTGGGACAGGGGGCGACAGATACGCAGTATTTT.

This clone occurred once. The V call is TRBV5-5, the J call TRBJ2-7; 7 bases are a match to TRBD2. Germline-derived CDR1 and CDR2 are SGHKS and YYEKEE (reference sequence). Trimming removed 0 bases from V and 2 bases from J; junction bases left unmatched: 11. CDR3 length: 17 residues. This chain's CDR3 is CASSLGLAAQFTYEQYF. CDR3 DNA: TGTGCCAGCAGCTTGGGACTAGCAGCACAATTCACCTACGAGCAGTACTTC. Looking up the rest from reference TRBV5-5 and TRBJ2-7 gives the full variable domain: DAGVTQSPTHLIKTRGQQVTLRCSPISGHKSVSWYQQVLGQGPQFIFQYYEKEERGRGNFPDRFSARQFPNYSSELNVNALLLGDSALYLCASSLGLAAQFTYEQYFGPGTRLTVT.

The CDR3 DNA reads TGTGCCAGCAGTTACGCGGCGGGAGGGTCCTACGAGCAGTACTTC. Amino acid sequence: CASSYAAGGSYEQYF. The chain has TRBV6-5 and TRBJ2-5; 9 nucleotides match TRBD2. The end of the DNA is better explained by TRBJ2-7, so the J call may be wrong. Germline CDR1 is MNHEY and CDR2 is SVGAGI. CDR3 length equals 15 residues.

This clone was recorded a few times. The chain recombines TRBV7-9 with TRBJ2-3; 11 nucleotides agree with TRBD2. V was clipped by 5 bases and J by 3 bases; unmatched bases: 10. The CDR3 is 17 residues long. Germline loops: CDR1 SEHNR, CDR2 FQNEAQ (reference sequence). CDR3 region: CASSPTLTSGITDTQYF. Written as DNA, the CDR3 is TGTGCCAGCAGCCCAACACTGACTAGCGGGATTACAGATACGCAGTATTTT.